The sequence of this T cell receptor beta chain was determined in a study of STAT5B mutations in CD4+ large granular lymphocyte leukemia. CDR1 is KGHSH, CDR2 LQKENI, per germline. The CDR3 extends over 15 amino acids. Trimming removed 3 bases at V and 2 bases at J, with 10 bases between. This was a survey-level run. Original analysis: Putative leukemic clones, around 60 in all, each exceeded 5% of the repertoire. The method was immunoSEQ multiplex PCR; TCRdb's version includes in-frame clones alone and lacks a portion of them. The V and J calls and clone size were taken over from that table, and D and trimming were inferred from the DNA. The table includes about 570 clones, 68% detected once. This clone was counted only a few times.

The clonotype was recovered from a woman in her 50s with CD4+ T-cell large granular lymphocyte leukemia. Specimen: PBMCs. The chain couples TRBV18 to TRBJ1-4; weak D call: TRBD1 (5 bases). In DNA form, the CDR3 reads TGTGCCAGCTCACCCGGACAACCCACTAATGAAAAACTGTTTTTT. It yields the protein CASSPGQPTNEKLFF.